These 2 T cell receptor beta chains were sequenced from one sample in a study of T cell repertoires in cytomegalovirus infection. TCRdb reprocessed the reads via MiXCR and lists one record per CDR3 protein. The data hold under 40,000 distinct CDR3 sequences, with less than 60% observed a single time. For these receptors, no antigen is known. Sequenced here: CD8+ T cells from cultured PBMCs, sampled from culture after CMV antigen stimulation. These receptors were collected from a human donor in good health (CMV status not recorded). Some clones in this sample may be carry-over from other donors' samples.

The chain joins TRBV12-3 or TRBV12-4 to TRBJ1-5; D not resolved. The CDR3 is made up of 14 amino acids. Trimming pared 5 bases from V and 3 bases from J, leaving 11 bases between. The CDR3 spells CASSLRRYNQPQHF. CDR3 in DNA: TGTGCCAGCAGTCTCCGACGGTACAATCAGCCCCAGCATTTT.

This clonotype was counted a few times. The chain is built from TRBV28 and TRBJ2-5; D might be TRBD1 or TRBD2, each matching 7 bases. V lost 3 bases and J lost 2, with 22 bases in between. This CDR3 spans 18 amino acids. CDR1 is MDHEN, CDR2 SYDVKM, per germline. Here the CDR3 reads CASSFNRGNLAEQETQYF. The CDR3 nucleotides read TGTGCCAGCAGTTTTAACAGGGGAAATCTAGCGGAACAAGAGACCCAGTACTTC.